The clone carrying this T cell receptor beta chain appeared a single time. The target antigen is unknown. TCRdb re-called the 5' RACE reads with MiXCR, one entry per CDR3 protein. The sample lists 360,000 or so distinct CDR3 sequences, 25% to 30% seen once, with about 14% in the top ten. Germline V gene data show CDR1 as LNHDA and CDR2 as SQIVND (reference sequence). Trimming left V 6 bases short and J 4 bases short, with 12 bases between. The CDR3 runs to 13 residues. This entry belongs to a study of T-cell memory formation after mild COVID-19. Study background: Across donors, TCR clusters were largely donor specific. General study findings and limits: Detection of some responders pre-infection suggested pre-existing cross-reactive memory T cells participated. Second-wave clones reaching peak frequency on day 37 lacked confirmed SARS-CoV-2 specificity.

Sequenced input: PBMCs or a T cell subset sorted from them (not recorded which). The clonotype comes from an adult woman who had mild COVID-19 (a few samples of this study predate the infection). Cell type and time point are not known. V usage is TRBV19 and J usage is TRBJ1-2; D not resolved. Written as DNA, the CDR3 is TGTGCCAGTAGGCGGGAAAGGATCTATGGCTACACCTTC. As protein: CASRRERIYGYTF.